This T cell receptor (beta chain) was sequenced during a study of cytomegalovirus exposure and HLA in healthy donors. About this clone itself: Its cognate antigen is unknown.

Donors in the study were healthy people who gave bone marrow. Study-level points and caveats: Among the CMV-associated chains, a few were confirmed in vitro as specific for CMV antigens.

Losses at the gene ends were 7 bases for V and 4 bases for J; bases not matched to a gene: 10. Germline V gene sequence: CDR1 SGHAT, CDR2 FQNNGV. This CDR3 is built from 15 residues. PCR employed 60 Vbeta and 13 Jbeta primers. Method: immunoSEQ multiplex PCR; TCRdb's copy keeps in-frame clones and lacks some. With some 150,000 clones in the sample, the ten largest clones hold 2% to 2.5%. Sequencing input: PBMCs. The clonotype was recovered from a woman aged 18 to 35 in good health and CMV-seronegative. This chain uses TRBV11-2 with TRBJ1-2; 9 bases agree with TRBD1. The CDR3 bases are TGTGCCAGCACTAACCGCGGGACAGGGCGCTATGGCTACACCTTC. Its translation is CASTNRGTGRYGYTF. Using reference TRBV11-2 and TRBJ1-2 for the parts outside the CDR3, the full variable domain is EAGVAQSPRYKIIEKRQSVAFWCNPISGHATLYWYQQILGQGPKLLIQFQNNGVVDDSQLPKDRFSAERLKGVDSTLKIQPAKLEDSAVYLCASTNRGTGRYGYTFGSGTRLTVV.